The rows below give T cell receptor beta chains drawn from one sample of a study of blood T cell repertoires in COVID-19. The data were produced by immunoSEQ multiplex PCR, yet TCRdb's version contains in-frame clones alone and is incomplete. The sample includes some 150,000 clones, 70% to 90% seen only once; the top ten take approximately 1.2%. The sequenced sample was PBMCs or T cells enriched from blood (not recorded which). These receptors came from a woman in her thirties with acute COVID-19. Each CDR3 is given with its conserved first and last residue. A D gene is named only where the DNA matches it firmly. Clone size is not always given. Where it is, it says once, few, many or a class for expanded clones.

D gene: NA
clone size: NA
J gene: TRBJ1-3
V gene: TRBV19
CDR3 protein: CASSINAGTENTIYF
CDR3 DNA: TGTGCCAGTAGTATAAACGCAGGGACTGAGAACACCATATATTTT

D gene: NA
clone size: NA
J gene: TRBJ2-2
V gene: TRBV3-1/TRBV3-2
CDR3 protein: CASSRGEVGELFF
CDR3 DNA: TGTGCCAGCAGCCGCGGAGAGGTCGGGGAGCTGTTTTTT

D gene: TRBD1
clone size: once
J gene: TRBJ1-6
V gene: TRBV28
CDR3 protein: CASNMGQRYNSPLHF
CDR3 DNA: TGTGCCAGCAATATGGGACAGCGTTATAATTCACCCCTCCACTTT

D gene: NA
clone size: NA
J gene: TRBJ1-2
V gene: TRBV18
CDR3 protein: CASSPLLTGANYGYTF
CDR3 DNA: TGTGCCAGCTCACCCCTACTGACAGGAGCTAACTATGGCTACACCTTC

D gene: NA
clone size: NA
J gene: TRBJ1-2
V gene: TRBV5-6
CDR3 protein: CASSFDLRGWNYGYTF
CDR3 DNA: TGTGCCAGCAGCTTCGATCTGCGGGGGTGGAACTATGGCTACACCTTC

D gene: TRBD2
clone size: NA
J gene: TRBJ2-1
V gene: TRBV7-2
CDR3 protein: CASRGYISGGSYNEQFF
CDR3 DNA: TGTGCCAGCAGGGGATACATTAGCGGGGGGTCCTACAATGAGCAGTTCTTC

D gene: TRBD2
clone size: once
J gene: TRBJ2-3
V gene: TRBV10-3
CDR3 protein: CAIGTSGSPQYF
CDR3 DNA: TGTGCCATAGGGACTAGCGGGAGTCCGCAGTATTTT

D gene: NA
clone size: NA
J gene: TRBJ2-3
V gene: TRBV7-6
CDR3 protein: CASSLLGLVTDTQYF
CDR3 DNA: TGTGCCAGCAGCTTATTAGGACTCGTCACAGATACGCAGTATTTT

D gene: TRBD2
clone size: NA
J gene: TRBJ2-1
V gene: TRBV11-2
CDR3 protein: CASSSTGGSEQFF
CDR3 DNA: TGTGCCAGCAGCTCGACGGGGGGGAGTGAGCAGTTCTTC

D gene: NA
clone size: NA
J gene: TRBJ2-5
V gene: TRBV7-2
CDR3 protein: CASSFSSGTQYF
CDR3 DNA: TGTGCCAGCAGCTTTTCTAGTGGGACCCAGTACTTC

D gene: NA
clone size: NA
J gene: TRBJ1-4
V gene: TRBV7-2
CDR3 protein: CASSAGAGEKLFF
CDR3 DNA: TGTGCCAGCAGCGCAGGGGCGGGTGAAAAACTGTTTTTT

D gene: NA
clone size: NA
J gene: TRBJ1-2
V gene: TRBV7-8
CDR3 protein: CASSLDGRGGAGGYTF
CDR3 DNA: TGTGCCAGCAGCTTAGACGGTCGGGGGGGCGCGGGAGGCTACACCTTC

D gene: NA
clone size: NA
J gene: TRBJ2-7
V gene: TRBV5-1
CDR3 protein: CASSLGGQPLYEQYF
CDR3 DNA: TGCGCCAGCAGCTTGGGGGGACAACCGCTTTACGAGCAGTACTTC

D gene: TRBD2
clone size: NA
J gene: TRBJ2-7
V gene: TRBV5-1
CDR3 protein: CASSSSGGAYEQYF
CDR3 DNA: TGCGCCAGCAGCTCCAGCGGGGGGGCCTACGAGCAGTACTTC

D gene: NA
clone size: NA
J gene: TRBJ1-1
V gene: TRBV27
CDR3 protein: CASSLWGGPNTEAFF
CDR3 DNA: TGTGCCAGCAGTTTATGGGGGGGACCGAACACTGAAGCTTTCTTT

D gene: TRBD1
clone size: few
J gene: TRBJ1-1
V gene: TRBV28
CDR3 protein: CASSLGHRGGGAFF
CDR3 DNA: TGTGCCAGCAGTTTAGGGCACAGGGGCGGCGGAGCTTTCTTT

D gene: TRBD1
clone size: NA
J gene: TRBJ1-6
V gene: TRBV7-2
CDR3 protein: CASSLALGQGARSYNSPLHF
CDR3 DNA: TGTGCCAGCAGCTTAGCGCTTGGACAGGGGGCTCGCTCCTATAATTCACCCCTCCACTTT

D gene: NA
clone size: NA
J gene: TRBJ2-1
V gene: TRBV19
CDR3 protein: CASSIGAIGFF
CDR3 DNA: TGTGCCAGTAGTATAGGGGCTATCGGGTTCTTC

D gene: TRBD1
clone size: NA
J gene: TRBJ2-7
V gene: TRBV7-9
CDR3 protein: CASSWGQYEQYF
CDR3 DNA: TGTGCCAGCAGCTGGGGACAGTACGAGCAGTACTTC

D gene: TRBD1
clone size: NA
J gene: TRBJ2-7
V gene: TRBV9
CDR3 protein: CASSVGQGAYEQYF
CDR3 DNA: TGTGCCAGCAGCGTAGGACAGGGGGCGTACGAGCAGTACTTC

D gene: NA
clone size: NA
J gene: TRBJ2-6
V gene: TRBV7-9
CDR3 protein: CASSLLGEAGANVLTF
CDR3 DNA: TGTGCCAGCAGCTTGTTAGGGGAAGCTGGGGCCAACGTCCTGACTTTC

D gene: NA
clone size: NA
J gene: TRBJ1-1
V gene: TRBV4-1
CDR3 protein: CASSLDSPMNTEAFF
CDR3 DNA: TGCGCCAGCAGCCTGGACAGTCCTATGAACACTGAAGCTTTCTTT

D gene: NA
clone size: NA
J gene: TRBJ2-7
V gene: TRBV3-1/TRBV3-2
CDR3 protein: CASSQGKGWRLQYEQYF
CDR3 DNA: TGTGCCAGCAGCCAAGGTAAGGGATGGAGGTTACAATACGAGCAGTACTTC

D gene: TRBD2
clone size: NA
J gene: TRBJ2-1
V gene: TRBV9
CDR3 protein: CASSSRLAGGSNEQFF
CDR3 DNA: TGTGCCAGCAGCTCACGACTAGCGGGAGGAAGCAATGAGCAGTTCTTC

D gene: NA
clone size: NA
J gene: TRBJ1-2
V gene: TRBV7-2
CDR3 protein: CASSLTSGNYGYTF
CDR3 DNA: TGTGCCAGCAGCTTGACCAGCGGGAACTATGGCTACACCTTC

D gene: NA
clone size: NA
J gene: TRBJ1-1
V gene: TRBV18
CDR3 protein: CASSPPGGKAFF
CDR3 DNA: TGTGCCAGCTCACCCCCGGGAGGGAAAGCTTTCTTT

D gene: NA
clone size: NA
J gene: TRBJ1-2
V gene: TRBV7-8
CDR3 protein: CASSSRPTGTNQGYTF
CDR3 DNA: TGTGCCAGCAGCTCAAGACCGACAGGAACGAACCAGGGCTACACCTTC

D gene: NA
clone size: NA
J gene: TRBJ2-1
V gene: TRBV29-1
CDR3 protein: CSVGQGGNEQFF
CDR3 DNA: TGCAGCGTTGGGCAGGGGGGCAATGAGCAGTTCTTC

D gene: TRBD2
clone size: NA
J gene: TRBJ2-7
V gene: TRBV3-1/TRBV3-2
CDR3 protein: CASSHLREGGLVHEQYF
CDR3 DNA: TGTGCCAGCAGCCATCTGAGGGAGGGGGGACTAGTCCACGAGCAGTACTTC

D gene: NA
clone size: NA
J gene: TRBJ1-6
V gene: TRBV28
CDR3 protein: CASSSGGRSYSPLHF
CDR3 DNA: TGTGCCAGCAGCTCGGGAGGGCGCAGTTATTCACCCCTCCACTTT

D gene: TRBD2
clone size: NA
J gene: TRBJ2-3
V gene: TRBV29-1
CDR3 protein: CSVIGTSGSPDTQYF
CDR3 DNA: TGCAGCGTGATCGGGACTAGCGGGAGCCCAGATACGCAGTATTTT

D gene: NA
clone size: NA
J gene: TRBJ2-2
V gene: TRBV28
CDR3 protein: CASSSEGSGRRSSGLFF
CDR3 DNA: TGTGCCAGCAGTTCTGAGGGCTCCGGACGGAGGTCGAGTGGGCTGTTTTTT

D gene: NA
clone size: few
J gene: TRBJ1-6
V gene: TRBV7-2
CDR3 protein: CASSLRDFGNSPLHF
CDR3 DNA: TGTGCCAGCAGCTTGAGGGATTTTGGTAATTCACCCCTCCACTTT

D gene: NA
clone size: NA
J gene: TRBJ1-2
V gene: TRBV9
CDR3 protein: CASSVEQGFGYGYTF
CDR3 DNA: TGTGCCAGCAGCGTAGAGCAGGGCTTCGGCTATGGCTACACCTTC

D gene: TRBD2
clone size: few
J gene: TRBJ2-5
V gene: TRBV19
CDR3 protein: CASSYSGIRAETQYF
CDR3 DNA: TGTGCCAGTAGTTATAGCGGGATAAGGGCAGAGACCCAGTACTTC

D gene: NA
clone size: few
J gene: TRBJ1-6
V gene: TRBV7-2
CDR3 protein: CASSLLQANSPLHF
CDR3 DNA: TGTGCCAGCAGCTTACTACAGGCCAATTCACCCCTCCACTTT

D gene: TRBD1
clone size: NA
J gene: TRBJ1-1
V gene: TRBV18
CDR3 protein: CASSPGTVSNTEAFF
CDR3 DNA: TGTGCCAGCTCACCCGGGACAGTATCGAACACTGAAGCTTTCTTT

D gene: TRBD1
clone size: few
J gene: TRBJ1-1
V gene: TRBV6-4
CDR3 protein: CASSEDGTGATEAFF
CDR3 DNA: TGTGCCAGCAGTGAGGACGGGACAGGGGCCACTGAAGCTTTCTTT

D gene: TRBD2
clone size: NA
J gene: TRBJ2-1
V gene: TRBV12-3/TRBV12-4
CDR3 protein: CASSHGLVEFF
CDR3 DNA: TGTGCCAGCAGTCACGGACTAGTTGAGTTCTTC

D gene: TRBD1
clone size: few
J gene: TRBJ1-5
V gene: TRBV28
CDR3 protein: CASSTSYRGQPQHF
CDR3 DNA: TGTGCCAGCAGTACCTCGTACAGGGGCCAGCCCCAGCATTTT

D gene: TRBD1
clone size: once
J gene: TRBJ1-1
V gene: TRBV6-5
CDR3 protein: CASSYGDRTVF
CDR3 DNA: TGTGCCAGCAGTTACGGGGACAGGACTGTGTTT

D gene: TRBD2
clone size: NA
J gene: TRBJ2-1
V gene: TRBV19
CDR3 protein: CASSIPGTSGSASSYNEQFF
CDR3 DNA: TGTGCCAGTAGTATCCCGGGGACTAGCGGGAGTGCTAGCTCCTACAATGAGCAGTTCTTC

D gene: TRBD1
clone size: NA
J gene: TRBJ1-5
V gene: TRBV6-2/TRBV6-3
CDR3 protein: CASSGQGPAPQHF
CDR3 DNA: TGTGCCAGCAGCGGACAGGGCCCTGCGCCCCAGCATTTT

D gene: NA
clone size: once
J gene: TRBJ2-7
V gene: TRBV5-4
CDR3 protein: CASSRSASTDYEQYF
CDR3 DNA: TGTGCCAGCAGCCGGTCGGCTAGCACTGACTACGAGCAGTACTTC

D gene: NA
clone size: NA
J gene: TRBJ1-2
V gene: TRBV14
CDR3 protein: CASSQEAGTNNGYTF
CDR3 DNA: TGTGCCAGCAGCCAAGAAGCCGGGACAAATAATGGCTACACCTTC